This TCR beta chain was profiled in a study of T cell changes during pregnancy in multiple sclerosis. Here immunoSEQ multiplex PCR was the method, and the copy in TCRdb shows in-frame clones only, minus some. Of fewer than 65,000 clones listed, 91% are singletons. The sample consisted of CD8+ T cells from peripheral blood mononuclear cells, taken after pregnancy. The TCR sequence derives from a female donor with multiple sclerosis, enrolled in a pregnancy study.

The CDR3 DNA sequence: TGTGCCAGCAACGGGGGGGATAGCACAGATACGCAGTATTTT. It is translated as CASNGGDSTDTQYF. V usage is TRBV6-1 and J usage is TRBJ2-3; 8 bases map to TRBD2. The CDR3 spans 14 residues. V shed 7 bases, J shed 0 bases, and the junction held 3 bases outside the gene matches. Germline CDR1 reads MNHNS; CDR2 reads SASEGT.